The sequence of this T cell receptor (beta chain) was determined in a study of CD8+ T cells in alopecia areata. With 4 bases removed from V and 7 bases from J, the gap between germline ends came to 7 bases. Per germline, CDR1 SEHNR and CDR2 FQNEAQ (reference sequence). The CDR3 consists of 12 residues. With regard to this clone: Its antigen is not identified.

It was cDNA, reverse transcribed from extracted RNA, that served as the sequencing template. Clones were sequenced by immunoSEQ multiplex PCR, and TCRdb holds only the in-frame ones, with some missing. The data show around 150,000 clones, less than 75% seen once. Findings and caveats of the study: Clonality exceeded that of normal scalp in lesional scalp, most notably in alopecia totalis/universalis. When scalp samples are sequenced, resident alphabeta T cells of normal skin are also captured.

Sequencing input: CD8+ T cells sorted from blood. The J gene is TRBJ2-2, the V gene TRBV7-9; weak D call: TRBD1 (5 bases). This TCR derives from a human donor in good health. CDR3 amino acids: CASSSGIGELFF. Written as DNA, the CDR3 is TGTGCCAGCAGCTCAGGGATCGGGGAGCTGTTTTTT.